Presented here are 15 T cell receptor beta chains from one specimen sequenced in a study of blood T cell repertoires in COVID-19. Sequenced by immunoSEQ multiplex PCR; TCRdb stores in-frame clones only, minus some. The sample shows about 440,000 clones, about 89% of them seen only once. Specimen: peripheral blood. The receptors come from a woman aged 30 to 39 with acute or convalescent COVID-19.

J is TRBJ1-1 and V is TRBV12-2. TRBV12-2 counts as a pseudogene. The CDR3 contains 17 residues. The CDR3 nucleotides read TGTGCAAGTCGCTTAGCGCTAATGAATAACGGGGGCACTGAAGCTTTCTTT. Its protein is CASRLALMNNGGTEAFF.

The gene calls are TRBV2 and TRBJ2-7; TRBD2 is a possible D gene (6 bases). Trimming took 6 bases from V and 3 from J, leaving 15 bases between them. Germline-derived CDR1 and CDR2 are SNHLY and FYNNEI. The CDR3 is 14 residues long. The CDR3 spells CASRLGGNLYEQYF. Here the CDR3 DNA reads TGTGCCAGCAGGCTGGGAGGAAACCTCTACGAGCAGTACTTC.

This clone was seen once. The chain has TRBV6-1 and TRBJ2-6; D may be TRBD1 (5 bases). This CDR3 is 17 amino acids long. Trimming took off 4 bases at V and 0 bases at J, with 13 bases between the two ends. In germline, CDR1 is MNHNS, CDR2 SASEGT. CDR3 sequence: CASSVRGRLSGANVLTF. In DNA, the CDR3 is TGTGCCAGCAGTGTAAGGGGCCGCCTCTCTGGGGCCAACGTCCTGACTTTC.

The rearrangement uses TRBV10-3 and TRBJ1-1; D unresolved. This CDR3 spans 13 amino acids. Germline CDR1 ENHRY, CDR2 SYGVKD. V lost 7 bases and J lost 1, with 10 bases in between. The CDR3 DNA sequence: TGTGCCATCACTATGAATCAGAACACTGAAGCTTTCTTT. Amino acids: CAITMNQNTEAFF.

This clone came up once. The V gene is TRBV28, the J gene TRBJ2-3; 10 bases align to TRBD2. This CDR3 region has 17 residues. V was pared by 2 bases and J by 7 bases, with 12 bases of the junction left unmatched. Germline-derived CDR1 and CDR2 are MDHEN and SYDVKM. The CDR3 nucleotides read TGTGCCAGCAGTTTACTGTCGGGAGCGGGGGGGCCATATACGCAGTATTTT. Translated: CASSLLSGAGGPYTQYF.

This rearrangement joins TRBV19 to TRBJ1-2; tentatively, D is TRBD1 (6 bases). The CDR3 sequence is 13 residues long. Trimming left V 5 bases short and J 7 bases short, with 14 bases between. The germline V gene has CDR1 LNHDA and CDR2 SQIVND (reference sequence). The CDR3 region has the DNA TGTGCCAGTAGTTCCGGGGGGCGAGGTGGCTACACCTTC. Its protein product is CASSSGGRGGYTF.

V and J are TRBV19 and TRBJ2-7, with 7 bases matching TRBD1. From germline, CDR1 is LNHDA and CDR2 SQIVND (reference sequence). The V gene end was trimmed by 5 bases and the J gene end by 0 bases; junction bases not matched to a gene: 7. This CDR3 contains 15 residues. CDR3 coding DNA: TGTGCCAGTAGTTACAACAGGGGAGTCTCCTACGAGCAGTACTTC. Protein: CASSYNRGVSYEQYF. Based on the CDR3 plus reference TRBV19 and TRBJ2-7, the full variable domain is DGGITQSPKYLFRKEGQNVTLSCEQNLNHDAMYWYRQDPGQGLRLIYYSQIVNDFQKGDIAEGYSVSREKKESFPLTVTSAQKNPTAFYLCASSYNRGVSYEQYFGPGTRLTVT.

The V and J genes are TRBV7-2 and TRBJ2-2; perhaps TRBD2 as D (6 bases). The V and J ends lost 0 bases and 5 bases respectively, with 10 bases between them. The CDR3 is 15 amino acids. CDR1 is SGHTA and CDR2 is FQGNSA in the germline V gene. CDR3 region: CASSLARLVTGELFF. The CDR3 DNA reads TGTGCCAGCAGCTTAGCGAGACTAGTAACCGGGGAGCTGTTTTTT. The entire variable domain, with the rest obtained from reference TRBV7-2 and TRBJ2-2, is as follows: GAGVSQSPSNKVTEKGKDVELRCDPISGHTALYWYRQSLGQGLEFLIYFQGNSAPDKSGLPSDRFSAERTGGSVSTLTIQRTQQEDSAVYLCASSLARLVTGELFFGEGSRLTVL.

The V call is TRBV11-1, the J call TRBJ2-1; possible D gene TRBD1, 5 bases. From germline, CDR1 is SGHAT and CDR2 FQDESV (reference sequence). The CDR3 has 16 residues. Trimming took 1 base from V and 0 from J, leaving 10 bases between them. DNA of the CDR3: TGTGCCAGCAGCTTAGGACAGCAGCCCTCCTACAATGAGCAGTTCTTC. This codes for CASSLGQQPSYNEQFF.

The gene calls are TRBV9 and TRBJ1-4, with D maybe TRBD1 (5 bases). This CDR3 comprises 18 residues. Trimming cost V 0 bases and J 6 bases, with 21 bases left between them. The V gene's germline CDR1 is SGDLS and CDR2 YYNGEE. CDR3 in amino acids: CASSVVAPSGGDDEKLFF. In nucleotides, the CDR3 is TGTGCCAGCAGCGTAGTAGCCCCTTCTGGGGGGGATGATGAAAAACTGTTTTTT.

The rearrangement uses TRBV6-6 and TRBJ1-1; perhaps TRBD1 as D (5 bases). CDR3 length: 16 amino acids. The V gene's germline CDR1 is MNHNY and CDR2 SVGAGI (reference sequence). V was clipped by 0 bases and J by 2 bases, with 13 bases between them. In DNA, the CDR3 is TGTGCCAGCAGTTACTCTCAGGGCCGTATCAACACTGAAGCTTTCTTT. It specifies CASSYSQGRINTEAFF.

The chain uses TRBV9 and TRBJ2-7, with D unclear. Between the trimmed V and J ends, which lost 0 bases and 3 bases, there was a span of 7 bases. The CDR3 extends over 13 amino acids. The germline V gene encodes CDR1 SGDLS and CDR2 YYNGEE. The CDR3 loop reads CASSVDSYYEQYF. The CDR3 coding sequence is TGTGCCAGCAGCGTAGATAGTTACTACGAGCAGTACTTC.

The gene calls are TRBV6-6 and TRBJ2-7, with 11 bases that match TRBD2. The CDR3 is made up of 13 amino acids. The V and J ends lost 11 bases and 4 bases, in that order; junction bases with no gene match: 7. The germline gives CDR1 MNHNY, CDR2 SVGAGI (reference sequence). The CDR3 loop is CASGLAGGYEQYF. As DNA, the CDR3 is TGTGCCTCGGGGCTAGCGGGGGGATACGAGCAGTACTTC.

The V gene is TRBV10-3, the J gene TRBJ2-6, with a possible D match to TRBD2 (5 bases). Germline V lookup: CDR1 ENHRY, CDR2 SYGVKD. The CDR3 spans 14 residues. Trimming removed 4 bases from V and 4 bases from J, with 8 bases in between. CDR3 sequence (DNA): TGTGCCATCAGTGGAACGGGGGGGGCCAACGTCCTGACTTTC. It yields the protein CAISGTGGANVLTF.

The genes are TRBV7-8 and TRBJ2-2, with D maybe TRBD2 (6 bases). Germline loops: CDR1 SGHVS, CDR2 FQNEAQ. The V end was cut by 3 bases, the J end by 4 bases, with 21 bases between. This CDR3 is built from 18 residues. In nucleotides, the CDR3 is TGTGCCAGCAGCTTCGTCTCCAGGGAGCGGGTTCGCACCGGGGAGCTGTTTTTT. It specifies CASSFVSRERVRTGELFF.